The 26 T cell receptor beta chains given below trace back to one sample, sequenced in a study of CD8 T cells in ankylosing spondylitis. TCRdb called the 5' RACE reads again in MiXCR, with one record for every CDR3 protein. The sample holds 200,000 to 300,000 distinct CDR3 sequences, roughly 8.2% seen once. The sample consisted of blood, either unsorted or a sorted T cell fraction (not recorded which). Every receptor here comes from a female donor with ankylosing spondylitis or in good health (not recorded which).

This clonotype was detected many times. This chain joins TRBV4-3 and TRBJ2-3; 8 bases are shared with TRBD2. This CDR3 comprises 15 residues. V lost 8 bases to trimming and J lost 5 bases; unmatched junction nucleotides: 12. Germline CDR1 reads LGHNA; CDR2 reads YSLEER. CDR3 residues: CASGRGGLAGDTQYF. In DNA, the CDR3 is TGCGCCAGCGGACGAGGTGGGCTAGCGGGAGATACGCAGTATTTT.

This clonotype was recorded many times. V and J are TRBV24-1 and TRBJ2-7; D might be TRBD2 (6 bases). This CDR3 is built from 14 residues. V was shortened by 7 bases and J by 7 bases, with 19 bases between the two germline ends. The germline CDR1 and CDR2 sequences are KGHDR and SFDVKD. For the CDR3, the DNA is TGTGCCACCAGCCCCGCGGGGTCAAAGGGGGAGCAGTACTTC. It codes for CATSPAGSKGEQYF.

This clonotype was picked up a small number of times. The genes are TRBV7-9 and TRBJ2-2; the D gene is possibly TRBD2 (6 bases). V was clipped by 2 bases and J by 5 bases, with 9 bases between them. CDR1 and CDR2 (germline): SEHNR, FQNEAQ (reference sequence). This CDR3 comprises 14 residues. The CDR3 here is CASSLSAGTGELFF. In nucleotides, the CDR3 is TGTGCCAGCAGCTTAAGTGCGGGGACCGGGGAGCTGTTTTTT.

This clonotype was recorded once. Being one base from a much bigger clone, this may be a read error. This rearrangement joins TRBV23-1 to TRBJ2-3; tentative D call: TRBD2 (6 bases). TRBV23-1 is an open reading frame whose function is uncertain. This CDR3 contains 19 residues. The DNA of the CDR3 is TGCGCCGGCAGTCAATCGGGGGTCACCGGGGGATCTAGCACAGATACGCAGTATTTT. Protein sequence: CAGSQSGVTGGSSTDTQYF.

This clonotype was seen ten or more times. The chain joins TRBV20-1 to TRBJ1-1; D unresolved. Looked up from germline, CDR1 is DFQATT and CDR2 is SNEGSKA (reference sequence). The CDR3 has 11 amino acids. Deletions cut 3 bases from V and 11 bases from J, with 13 bases between. CDR3 DNA sequence: TGCAGTGCTAGGGGCCTTATAGAGGCTTTCTTT. This translates into CSARGLIEAFF.

There are many counts of this clonotype. The chain couples TRBV4-1 to TRBJ1-2, with D perhaps TRBD1 (5 bases). Trimming stripped 4 bases from V and 7 bases from J, with 16 bases between. Per germline, CDR1 MGHRA and CDR2 YSYEKL. The CDR3 spans 14 residues. The CDR3 reads CASSPEAGASGYTF. As DNA, the CDR3 is TGCGCCAGCAGCCCGGAGGCCGGGGCAAGTGGCTACACCTTC.

This clonotype was observed at least ten times. This chain uses TRBV2 with TRBJ1-2; TRBD1 agrees at 8 bases. Trimming removed 4 bases from V and 1 base from J; junction bases left unmatched: 17. This CDR3 is 19 amino acids long. Germline CDR1 SNHLY, CDR2 FYNNEI. The CDR3, as DNA: TGTGCCAGCAGTGGCCTAACCGGGACAGGATCGAAAGTTAACTATGGCTACACCTTC. Protein sequence: CASSGLTGTGSKVNYGYTF.

There are many counts of this clonotype. The genes are TRBV7-8 and TRBJ2-5; a weak D match, TRBD1 (5 bases). Germline V gene lookup returns CDR1 SGHVS and CDR2 FQNEAQ. The length of the CDR3 is 15 residues. V was shortened by 5 bases and J by 7 bases, with 20 bases between the two germline ends. The CDR3 DNA follows: TGTGCCAGCAGCCCCCAACTGGACAACCTAGTGACCCAGTACTTC. It is translated as CASSPQLDNLVTQYF.

This clonotype has at least ten counts. The chain carries TRBV20-1 and TRBJ2-3; D is possibly TRBD1 or TRBD2 (5 bases each). V lost 5 bases, J lost 4 bases, and 19 bases lay in between. The CDR3 length is 15 residues. The germline CDR1 and CDR2 sequences are DFQATT and SNEGSKA (reference sequence). CDR3 sequence: CSADGGAQAADTQYF. The CDR3 DNA is TGCAGTGCTGATGGGGGAGCTCAAGCGGCAGATACGCAGTATTTT.

There are many counts of this clonotype. The V call is TRBV5-5, the J call TRBJ2-5; 14 positions agree with TRBD2. The CDR3 is 17 amino acids. Germline V gives CDR1 SGHKS, CDR2 YYEKEE (reference sequence). V gave up 6 bases and J gave up 5 bases; unmatched junction bases: 12. CDR3 sequence (DNA): TGTGCCAGCACTACTGGACTAGCGGGAGGAGGGGGGGAGACCCAGTACTTC. This gives the protein CASTTGLAGGGGETQYF.

This clonotype was found many times. The genes are TRBV5-1 and TRBJ1-5; D is undetermined. CDR3 length: 13 residues. The V gene lost 4 bases and the J gene lost 5 bases, with 10 bases spanning the gap. CDR1 and CDR2 (germline): SGHRS, YFSETQ. The CDR3: CASSISQDQPQHF. The DNA of the CDR3 is TGCGCCAGCAGCATCTCCCAAGATCAGCCCCAGCATTTT. Full variable domain (missing parts from reference TRBV5-1 and TRBJ1-5): KAGVTQTPRYLIKTRGQQVTLSCSPISGHRSVSWYQQTPGQGLQFLFEYFSETQRNKGNFPGRFSGRQFSNSRSEMNVSTLELGDSALYLCASSISQDQPQHFGDGTRLSIL.

This clonotype was observed at least ten times. The chain combines TRBV19 with TRBJ1-6; D remains unclear. The CDR3 sequence is 13 residues long. Per the germline V gene, CDR1 is LNHDA and CDR2 is SQIVND (reference sequence). The V end lost 5 bases, the J end lost 7 bases, and 9 bases lay between the germline ends. Here the CDR3 reads CASSPSTNSPLHF. Here the CDR3 DNA reads TGTGCCAGTAGTCCATCCACCAATTCACCCCTCCACTTT.

The sample holds many counts of this clonotype. The chain combines TRBV27 with TRBJ2-7; maybe TRBD2 (6 bases). CDR3 length equals 14 residues. Germline V gene lookup returns CDR1 MNHEY and CDR2 SMNVEV (reference sequence). V gave up 3 bases and J gave up 1 base, with 10 bases separating them. The chain's CDR3 is CASSLLGGSYEQYF. The CDR3 DNA sequence: TGTGCCAGCAGTTTGCTAGGAGGGTCCTACGAGCAGTACTTC.

The rearrangement links TRBV30 to TRBJ2-5; 9 positions match TRBD1. Trimming removed 2 bases from V and 4 bases from J; junction bases left unmatched: 17. This CDR3 is 18 amino acids long. CDR1 and CDR2 (germline): GTSNPN, SVGIG (reference sequence). The CDR3 protein is CAWSKEFDYRGRGETQYF. CDR3 nucleotides: TGTGCCTGGAGTAAGGAATTCGACTACAGGGGGCGCGGAGAGACCCAGTACTTC.

This clonotype has ten or more counts. The chain recombines TRBV7-2 with TRBJ1-1; 7 bases are a match to TRBD1. CDR1 is SGHTA and CDR2 is FQGNSA in the germline V gene. V was clipped by 6 bases and J by 4 bases; unmatched bases: 5. CDR3 length equals 13 residues. CDR3 coding DNA: TGTGCCAGCAGATTACAGGGGAGCACTGAAGCTTTCTTT. Translated, it gives CASRLQGSTEAFF.

This clonotype was detected ten times or more. The chain recombines TRBV20-1 with TRBJ1-1, with D unclear. Looked up from germline, CDR1 is DFQATT and CDR2 is SNEGSKA (reference sequence). CDR3 size: 11 residues. Trimming took off 5 bases at V and 11 bases at J, with 15 bases between the two ends. The CDR3 is CSARSIGWAFF. The DNA of the CDR3 is TGCAGTGCTCGTTCCATTGGTTGGGCTTTCTTT.

In this sample, this clonotype turned up many times. V gene TRBV4-3 combines with J gene TRBJ2-2; the D is unclear. V shed 3 bases and J shed 5 bases, with 10 bases lying between them. The CDR3 loop spans 14 amino acids. Germline V CDR1 and CDR2: LGHNA, YSLEER. DNA of the CDR3: TGCGCCAGCAGCCATCCCCCTTCAACCGGGGAGCTGTTTTTT. It specifies CASSHPPSTGELFF.

This clonotype was recorded many times. The chain is built from TRBV28 and TRBJ1-3; the D is unclear. Germline V CDR1 and CDR2: MDHEN, SYDVKM. The CDR3 has 15 residues. Trimming took off 3 bases at V and 7 bases at J, with 16 bases between the two ends. The CDR3 reads CASSFGDSARNTIYF. As DNA, the CDR3 is TGTGCCAGCAGTTTCGGGGATTCGGCTAGGAACACCATATATTTT.

This clonotype was seen repeatedly, ten times or more. The rearrangement links TRBV7-6 to TRBJ2-5; D unclear. The CDR3 extends over 13 amino acids. V shed 2 bases and J shed 5 bases, with 9 bases lying between them. Germline CDR1 reads SGHVS; CDR2 reads FNYEAQ. CDR3 sequence: CASSLLSSETQYF. DNA of the CDR3: TGTGCCAGCAGCTTATTGTCATCGGAGACCCAGTACTTC.

The chain links TRBV19 to TRBJ2-1; TRBD1 aligns across 7 bases. CDR3 length: 17 amino acids. V was clipped by 5 bases and J by 0 bases; unmatched bases: 10. Germline lookup yields CDR1 LNHDA and CDR2 SQIVND (reference sequence). The CDR3, as DNA: TGTGCCAGTAGTGCCAAAAGACAGGGACCCTCCTACAATGAGCAGTTCTTC. This translates into CASSAKRQGPSYNEQFF. The variable domain in full, with the rest retrieved from reference TRBV19 and TRBJ2-1, is DGGITQSPKYLFRKEGQNVTLSCEQNLNHDAMYWYRQDPGQGLRLIYYSQIVNDFQKGDIAEGYSVSREKKESFPLTVTSAQKNPTAFYLCASSAKRQGPSYNEQFFGPGTRLTVL.

This clonotype has just a few counts. Relative to the germline gene, one junction end is altered; a read error may explain this. The rearrangement joins TRBV20-1 to TRBJ2-1, with 8 bases identical to TRBD2. The CDR3 sequence is 16 residues long. Per the germline V gene, CDR1 is DFQATT and CDR2 is SNEGSKA (reference sequence). CDR3 in amino acids: CCAAPDLAGAREEQFF. The DNA for the CDR3 is TGCTGTGCTGCCCCCGACCTAGCGGGCGCTCGGGAAGAGCAGTTCTTC.

The chain combines TRBV7-9 with TRBJ1-2; D is uncertain. The germline CDR1 and CDR2 sequences are SEHNR and FQNEAQ (reference sequence). With 7 bases removed from V and 3 bases from J, the gap between germline ends came to 15 bases. The CDR3 sequence is 14 residues long. The CDR3 nucleotides read TGTGCCAGCACCACCTCGGACGTGGACTATGGCTACACCTTC. Its protein product is CASTTSDVDYGYTF.

This clonotype was detected ten times or more. The gene calls are TRBV20-1 and TRBJ1-5; D is uncertain. The V end lost 5 bases, the J end lost 0 bases, and 14 bases lay between the germline ends. CDR3 length: 15 amino acids. Germline lookup yields CDR1 DFQATT and CDR2 SNEGSKA (reference sequence). The CDR3 DNA sequence: TGCAGTGCTCTTGGGCCGCAACCTAGCAATCAGCCCCAGCATTTT. It translates to CSALGPQPSNQPQHF.

This clonotype was counted at least ten times. V usage is TRBV7-9 and J usage is TRBJ1-1; 7 bases are a match to TRBD1. Trimming at V came to 5 bases and at J to 4 bases, leaving 4 bases not matched to a gene. Germline-derived CDR1 and CDR2 are SEHNR and FQNEAQ (reference sequence). The CDR3 covers 13 residues. The CDR3 region is CASSTDRATEAFF. The CDR3 bases are TGTGCCAGCAGCACCGACAGGGCCACTGAAGCTTTCTTT. The full variable domain, its missing parts supplied by reference TRBV7-9 and TRBJ1-1, is DTGVSQNPRHKITKRGQNVTFRCDPISEHNRLYWYRQTLGQGPEFLTYFQNEAQLEKSRLLSDRFSAERPKGSFSTLEIQRTEQGDSAMYLCASSTDRATEAFFGQGTRLTVV.

This clonotype was counted ten times or more. V is TRBV7-2 and J is TRBJ2-3; D is unresolved. The V end was cut by 1 base, the J end by 6 bases, with 11 bases between. The CDR3 covers 14 residues. The germline gives CDR1 SGHTA, CDR2 FQGNSA. In DNA, the CDR3 is TGTGCCAGCAGCTTAGATGGCCCCTTGGATACGCAGTATTTT. It codes for CASSLDGPLDTQYF.

This clonotype was seen repeatedly, ten times or more. The rearrangement joins TRBV5-8 to TRBJ1-5; a possible D gene is TRBD1 (5 bases). Germline CDR1 SGHTS, CDR2 YDEGEE. The CDR3 is made up of 15 amino acids. Trimming took off 4 bases at V and 6 bases at J, with 17 bases between the two ends. The CDR3 nucleotides read TGTGCCAGCAGCCTTGGGACTGTTAACACTCAGCCCCAGCATTTT. This gives the protein CASSLGTVNTQPQHF.